This T cell receptor beta chain is from a study of shared clonotypes between healthy human individuals. None of the donors, who were healthy HIV-negative adults, had recently had acute infections or vaccinations. Deep level was the assay's run setting. Clones were read by immunoSEQ multiplex PCR, and TCRdb kept only the in-frame ones, dropping some. The sample contains 450,000 to 600,000 clones, around 79% of which appear only once. This TCR came from a woman between 40 and 55 years old in good health. Some clones in this sample may be carry-over from other donors' samples. The sequencing sample was made of PBMCs.

CDR3 nucleotides: TGTGCCATCAGTGAAGGAGGTCGGCTTTCCTACGAGCAGTACTTC. Encoded protein: CAISEGGRLSYEQYF. This rearrangement joins TRBV10-3 to TRBJ2-7; tentatively, D is TRBD2 (5 bases). The length of the CDR3 is 15 residues. In germline, CDR1 is ENHRY, CDR2 SYGVKD. V was trimmed by 3 bases and J by 1 base, leaving 13 bases between them.